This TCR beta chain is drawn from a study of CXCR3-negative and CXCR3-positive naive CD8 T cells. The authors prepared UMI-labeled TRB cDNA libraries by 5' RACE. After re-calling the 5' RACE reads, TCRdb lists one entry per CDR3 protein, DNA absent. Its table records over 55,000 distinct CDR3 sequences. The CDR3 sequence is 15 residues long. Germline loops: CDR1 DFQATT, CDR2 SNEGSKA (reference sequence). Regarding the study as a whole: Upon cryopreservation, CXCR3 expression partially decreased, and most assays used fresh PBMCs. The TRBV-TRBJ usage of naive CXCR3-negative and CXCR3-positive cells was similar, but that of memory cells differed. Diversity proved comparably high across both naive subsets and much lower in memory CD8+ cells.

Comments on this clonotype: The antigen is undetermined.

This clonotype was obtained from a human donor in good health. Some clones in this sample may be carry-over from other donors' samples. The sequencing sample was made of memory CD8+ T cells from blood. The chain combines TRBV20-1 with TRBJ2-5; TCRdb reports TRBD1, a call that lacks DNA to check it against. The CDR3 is CRVGWDRRRRETQYF.